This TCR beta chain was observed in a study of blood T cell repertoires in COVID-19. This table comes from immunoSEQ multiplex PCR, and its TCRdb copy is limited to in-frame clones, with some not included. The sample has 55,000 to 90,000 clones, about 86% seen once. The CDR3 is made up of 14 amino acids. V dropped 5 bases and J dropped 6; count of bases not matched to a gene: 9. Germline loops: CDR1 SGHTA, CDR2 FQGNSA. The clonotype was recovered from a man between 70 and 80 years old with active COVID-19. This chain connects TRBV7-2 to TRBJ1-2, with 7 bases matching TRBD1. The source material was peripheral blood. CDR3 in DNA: TGTGCCAGCAGCAATCGGGACAGCCATGATGGCTACACCTTC. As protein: CASSNRDSHDGYTF.